This entry describes one T cell receptor beta chain. The target antigen is unknown. Time point here: pre-sensitization, week 0. Treatment indicated: therapeutic diphenylcyclopropenone sensitization with weekly scalp DPC. These data are taken from a study of human T cells and chemical hapten exposure. Across the whole study: An area of 2 cm by less than 2.5 cm on upper inner arm skin received 2% DPC for sensitization. Study-level points and caveats: A positive correlation with patch test score was found for PT1 expanded TCR counts.

TCRdb re-called the RACE reads with MiXCR, one entry per CDR3 protein. In the table there are tens of thousands of distinct CDR3 sequences, roughly 12% of which are singletons. The source is a woman aged 25 to 39 with alopecia areata. Some clones in this sample may be carry-over from other donors' samples. The sample here was whole blood, taken in connection with sensitization to the hapten diphenylcyclopropenone (DPC).

The CDR3, as DNA: TGTGCCAGCAGCTTGTATCGTGGGAATGAGCAGTTCTTC. Its protein product is CASSLYRGNEQFF. The chain couples TRBV5-6 to TRBJ2-1; D not resolved. The germline V gene encodes CDR1 SGHDT and CDR2 YYEEEE. V lost 1 base and J lost 7, with 9 bases in between. The CDR3 has 13 residues.